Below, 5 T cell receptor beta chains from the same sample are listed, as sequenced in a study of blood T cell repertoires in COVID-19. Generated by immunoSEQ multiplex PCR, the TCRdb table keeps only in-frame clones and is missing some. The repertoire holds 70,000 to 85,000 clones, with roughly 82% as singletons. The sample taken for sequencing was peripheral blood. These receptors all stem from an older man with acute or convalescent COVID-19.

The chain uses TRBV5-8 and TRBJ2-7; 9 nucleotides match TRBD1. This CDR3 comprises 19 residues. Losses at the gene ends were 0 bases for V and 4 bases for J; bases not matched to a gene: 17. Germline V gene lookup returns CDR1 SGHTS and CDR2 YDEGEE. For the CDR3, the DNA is TGTGCCAGCAGCTTGGTCCTCCCGACCGCGGGACAGGGAGTGTACGAGCAGTACTTC. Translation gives CASSLVLPTAGQGVYEQYF.

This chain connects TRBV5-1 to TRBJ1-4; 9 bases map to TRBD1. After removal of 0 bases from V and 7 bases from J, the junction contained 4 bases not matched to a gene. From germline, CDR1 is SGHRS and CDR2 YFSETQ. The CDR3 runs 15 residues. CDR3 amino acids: CASSLAPDRGEKLFF. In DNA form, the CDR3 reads TGCGCCAGCAGCTTGGCCCCGGACAGGGGTGAAAAACTGTTTTTT. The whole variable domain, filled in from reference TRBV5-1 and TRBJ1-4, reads KAGVTQTPRYLIKTRGQQVTLSCSPISGHRSVSWYQQTPGQGLQFLFEYFSETQRNKGNFPGRFSGRQFSNSRSEMNVSTLELGDSALYLCASSLAPDRGEKLFFGSGTQLSVL.

CDR3 in DNA: TGTGCCAGCAGCTCCCGGAGCCTCCCAGCGGGAAACACCATATATTTT. It is translated as CASSSRSLPAGNTIYF. The V gene is TRBV7-2, the J gene TRBJ1-3; D uncertain. The CDR3 is made up of 16 amino acids. CDR1 and CDR2 (germline): SGHTA, FQGNSA. Trimming cost V 4 bases and J 4 bases, with 17 bases left between them.

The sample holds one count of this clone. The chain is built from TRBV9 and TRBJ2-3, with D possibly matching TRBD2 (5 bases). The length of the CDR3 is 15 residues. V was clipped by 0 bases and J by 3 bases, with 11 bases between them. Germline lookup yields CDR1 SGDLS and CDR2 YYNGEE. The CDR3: CASSVARVGTDTQYF. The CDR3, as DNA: TGTGCCAGCAGCGTAGCGAGGGTTGGTACAGATACGCAGTATTTT.

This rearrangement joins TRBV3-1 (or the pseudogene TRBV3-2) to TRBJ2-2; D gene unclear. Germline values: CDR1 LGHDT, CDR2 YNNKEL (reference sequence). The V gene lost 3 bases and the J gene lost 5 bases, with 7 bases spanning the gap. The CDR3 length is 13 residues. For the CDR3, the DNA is TGTGCCAGCAGCCAGTGGCTTACCGGGGAGCTGTTTTTT. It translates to CASSQWLTGELFF.